This T cell receptor beta chain comes out of a study of shared clonotypes between healthy human individuals. Generated by immunoSEQ multiplex PCR, the TCRdb table keeps only in-frame clones and is missing some. The sample yields 2 million to 2.5 million clones, approximately 93% seen once. Trimming pared 7 bases from V and 0 bases from J, leaving 10 bases between. Germline V gene lookup returns CDR1 MDHEN and CDR2 SYDVKM. This CDR3 is built from 14 residues. The sequenced sample was naive CD4+ T cells from PBMCs. The subset: CD45RA+ positively selected. The genes are TRBV28 and TRBJ1-3; D is uncertain. The sequence derives from a man aged 18 to 35 in good health. Some clones in this sample may be carry-over from other donors' samples. CDR3 region: CASTSPASGNTIYF. CDR3 nucleotides: TGTGCCAGCACCTCTCCGGCCTCTGGAAACACCATATATTTT.